This T cell receptor beta chain originates from a study of technical replicates of blood from a handful of donors. The method was immunoSEQ multiplex PCR; TCRdb's version includes in-frame clones alone and lacks a portion of them. The table has about 74,000 clones, 95% seen once. Sequencing was performed on T cells isolated from PBMCs. The clonotype comes from a human donor in good health.

CDR3 coding DNA: TGCGCCAGCAGCTTATTCAGGGATACAGATACGCAGTATTTT. It codes for CASSLFRDTDTQYF. The V and J genes are TRBV5-1 and TRBJ2-3; D is perhaps TRBD1 (5 bases). This CDR3 comprises 14 residues. CDR1 SGHRS and CDR2 YFSETQ come from the germline V gene. The germline V and J ends were trimmed by 2 bases and 3 bases, with 10 bases remaining between them.